This entry describes one TCR beta chain. Its target is unknown. Per the germline V gene, CDR1 is SEHNR and CDR2 is FQNEAQ (reference sequence). V was cut by 5 bases and J by 9 bases, with 16 bases left in between. CDR3 length: 13 residues. This sample was taken from a study of siplizumab effects on memory and regulatory T cells. Study conclusions and caveats: Naive T cells appeared more varied than memory cells and looked like key alloresponse contributors. Only a minor fraction of alloreactive clones mapped to unstimulated subsets.

For every sample, about 10^5 TCR templates were assayed. Clones were sequenced by immunoSEQ multiplex PCR, and TCRdb holds only the in-frame ones, with some missing. The table has about 60,000 clones, roughly 83% seen once. Source material: memory CD4+ T cells sorted from blood. The receptor was derived from a human donor in good health. The chain has TRBV7-9 and TRBJ1-2; D remains unclear. This CDR3 reads CASSQIGVLSYTF. The CDR3 DNA is TGTGCCAGCAGCCAAATCGGGGTTTTAAGCTACACCTTC.